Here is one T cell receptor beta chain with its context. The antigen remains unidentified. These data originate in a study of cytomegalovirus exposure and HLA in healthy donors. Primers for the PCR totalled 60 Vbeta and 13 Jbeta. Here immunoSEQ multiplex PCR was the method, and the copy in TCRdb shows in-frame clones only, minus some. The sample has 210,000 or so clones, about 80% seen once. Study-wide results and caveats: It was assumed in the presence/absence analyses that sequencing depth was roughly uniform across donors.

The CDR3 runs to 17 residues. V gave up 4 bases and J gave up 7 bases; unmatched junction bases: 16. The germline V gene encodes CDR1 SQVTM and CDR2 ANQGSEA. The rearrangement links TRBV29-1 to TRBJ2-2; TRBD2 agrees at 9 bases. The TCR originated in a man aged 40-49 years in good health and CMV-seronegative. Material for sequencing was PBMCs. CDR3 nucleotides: TGCAGCGTTGTTTATCGGCTAGCGGGGAGCCGCGGCGGGGAGCTGTTTTTT. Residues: CSVVYRLAGSRGGELFF.